One and the same sample provided the 6 T cell receptor beta chains below, sequenced in a study of TIL therapy for anti-PD-1-resistant metastatic lung cancer. The libraries were made with immunoSEQ v3. The protocol was immunoSEQ multiplex PCR, while the TCRdb copy is restricted to in-frame clones and leaves out a portion. The sample lists 25,000 to 40,000 clones, 74% seen once, with approximately 2.5% in the top ten. Noted time point: pre-treatment sample, taken before nivolumab and TIL therapy. Here the sequenced sample was blood, taken at baseline. The source is a woman aged 30-79 years with non-small cell lung cancer.

V usage is TRBV27 and J usage is TRBJ2-6; D not certain. Trimming took off 3 bases at V and 1 base at J, with 10 bases between the two ends. Germline CDR1 MNHEY, CDR2 SMNVEV (reference sequence). CDR3 length: 16 amino acids. CDR3 loop: CASSLVAGSGANVLTF. The DNA of the CDR3 is TGTGCCAGCAGTTTGGTTGCAGGTTCTGGGGCCAACGTCCTGACTTTC.

V is TRBV5-1 and J is TRBJ2-2; 13 nucleotides agree with TRBD2. Germline loops: CDR1 SGHRS, CDR2 YFSETQ. The CDR3 has 15 residues. With 4 bases clipped from V and 4 bases from J, the junction kept 1 base outside the gene matches. The CDR3 nucleotides read TGCGCCAGCAGCGGACTAGCGGGAGCCACCGGGGAGCTGTTTTTT. Amino acids: CASSGLAGATGELFF.

This clone has just a few counts. Compared with germline, one end of the junction differs, possibly owing to a read error. The chain couples TRBV10-2 to TRBJ2-7; tentatively, D is TRBD1 (5 bases). Germline V lookup: CDR1 WSHSY, CDR2 SAAADI. The CDR3 totals 12 residues. The CDR3 spells CASRDRTYEQYF. CDR3 bases: TGCGCCAGCCGTGACAGAACATACGAGCAGTACTTC.

Relative to its sample, this clone is medium-sized. The CDR3 DNA reads as TGCGCCAGCAGCCAAGCATTTTGGGTGCCCGGACAGGGGAATGGCTACACCTTC. This gives the protein CASSQAFWVPGQGNGYTF. The rearrangement uses TRBV4-1 and TRBJ1-2, with 9 nucleotides matching TRBD1. Germline V gene lookup returns CDR1 MGHRA and CDR2 YSYEKL. CDR3 size: 18 residues. Trimming cost V 1 base and J 6 bases; bases outside gene matches: 15.

In nucleotides, the CDR3 is TGTGCCAGCAGATCGACAGGGGGGGAGTATGAGCAGTTCTTC. It is translated as CASRSTGGEYEQFF. The chain uses TRBV6-5 and TRBJ2-1, with 9 positions matching TRBD1. The CDR3 is 14 amino acids. Germline CDR1 reads MNHEY; CDR2 reads SVGAGI. The trim removed 6 bases at V and 8 bases at J, leaving 8 bases unmatched.

This clone appeared a few times. The chain uses TRBV19 and TRBJ1-5, with 7 bases fitting TRBD1. The V gene end was trimmed by 5 bases and the J gene end by 2 bases; junction bases not matched to a gene: 6. The CDR3 totals 15 residues. The germline V gene has CDR1 LNHDA and CDR2 SQIVND (reference sequence). CDR3 protein: CASSWGRGGNQPQHF. CDR3 coding DNA: TGTGCCAGTAGTTGGGGCAGGGGGGGCAATCAGCCCCAGCATTTT.